This TCR beta chain was documented in a study of early T cells in non-severe SARS-CoV-2 infection. The germline V gene has CDR1 MGHRA and CDR2 YSYEKL. Trimming removed 2 bases from V and 3 bases from J, with 22 bases in between. This CDR3 is 18 amino acids long. Unique molecular identifier tags were affixed to discrete cDNA molecules. TCRdb redid the calling of the 5' RACE reads with MiXCR, one entry per CDR3 protein. The sample holds approximately 62,000 distinct CDR3 sequences, roughly an eighth seen once. The sequence was obtained from an adult who was a healthcare worker with PCR-confirmed SARS-CoV-2 infection or an uninfected control (not recorded which). Sequencing was performed on whole blood. The chain recombines TRBV4-1 with TRBJ1-1; D is undetermined. CDR3 region: CASSQFLLGSRLHTEAFF. In DNA, the CDR3 is TGCGCCAGCAGCCAATTTCTGCTGGGGTCACGGCTTCACACTGAAGCTTTCTTT.